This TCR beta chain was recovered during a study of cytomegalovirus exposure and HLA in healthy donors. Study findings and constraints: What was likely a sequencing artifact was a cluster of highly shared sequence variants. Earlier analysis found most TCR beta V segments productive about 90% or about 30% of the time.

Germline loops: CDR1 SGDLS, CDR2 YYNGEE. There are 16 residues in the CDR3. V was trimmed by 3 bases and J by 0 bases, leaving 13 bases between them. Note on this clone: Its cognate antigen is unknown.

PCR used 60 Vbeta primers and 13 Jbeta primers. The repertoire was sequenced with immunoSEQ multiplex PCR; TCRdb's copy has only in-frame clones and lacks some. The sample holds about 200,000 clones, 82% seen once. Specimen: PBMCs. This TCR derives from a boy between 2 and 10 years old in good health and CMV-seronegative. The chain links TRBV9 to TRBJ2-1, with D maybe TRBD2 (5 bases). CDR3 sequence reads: CASSGSERSSYNEQFF. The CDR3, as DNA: TGTGCCAGCAGCGGTAGCGAGAGAAGCTCCTACAATGAGCAGTTCTTC.